There are a few counts of the clone carrying this TCR beta chain. The antigen is undetermined. This specimen comes from a study of identical twins. After template switching added a universal primer site, the resulting cDNA carried unique molecular identifiers. TCRdb ran MiXCR on the 5' RACE reads and lists one entry per CDR3 protein. The table records hundreds of thousands of distinct CDR3 sequences, 9% to 15% of them present only once. V was pared by 3 bases and J by 6 bases, with 10 bases of the junction left unmatched. This CDR3 has 15 residues. Germline V gene lookup returns CDR1 SGDLS and CDR2 YYNGEE. Study-level results: Model-predicted out-of-frame TCR alpha sharing fell below observed values in monozygotic twins.

These records were also assigned to another study, of yellow fever vaccine responses in identical twins.

Sequencing used CD8+ T cells sorted from blood. This clonotype was sampled from a young woman in good health. V and J are TRBV9 and TRBJ2-7, with TRBD1 identical over 9 bases. CDR3 region: CASSEDADRGCEQYV. CDR3 DNA: TGTGCCAGCAGCGAGGACGCGGACAGGGGCTGCGAGCAGTACGTC.